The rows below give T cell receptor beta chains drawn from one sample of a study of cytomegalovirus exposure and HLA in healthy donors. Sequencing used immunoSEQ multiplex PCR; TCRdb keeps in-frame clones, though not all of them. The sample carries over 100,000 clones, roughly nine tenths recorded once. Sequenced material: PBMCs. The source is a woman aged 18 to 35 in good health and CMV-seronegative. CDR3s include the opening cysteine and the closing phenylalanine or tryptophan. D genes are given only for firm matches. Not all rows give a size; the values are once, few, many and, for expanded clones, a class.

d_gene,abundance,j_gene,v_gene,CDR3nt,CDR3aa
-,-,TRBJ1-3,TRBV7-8,TGTGCCAGCAGCTTAGCCCTATCTGGAAACACCATATATTTT,CASSLALSGNTIYF
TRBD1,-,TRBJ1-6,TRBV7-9,TGTGCCAGCAGCCCAAGACCGGGACAGGGGGCTATTAATTCACCCCTCCACTTT,CASSPRPGQGAINSPLHF
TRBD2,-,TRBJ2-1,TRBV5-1,TGCGCCAGCAGCCCCGGGGGGGGCTCCTACAATGAGCAGTTCTTC,CASSPGGGSYNEQFF
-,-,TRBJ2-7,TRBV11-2,TGTGCCAGCAGCTTAGATCCGGGAAGGGTAGGCTACGAGCAGTACTTC,CASSLDPGRVGYEQYF
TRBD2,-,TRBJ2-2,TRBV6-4,TGTGCCAGCAGTGACTTTAGCGGGGGACGGAACACCGGGGAGCTGTTTTTT,CASSDFSGGRNTGELFF
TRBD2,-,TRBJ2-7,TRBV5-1,TGCGCCAGCAGCGGACCCTTAGCGGGGGGGCGTTGGGAGCAGTACTTC,CASSGPLAGGRWEQYF
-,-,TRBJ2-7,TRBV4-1,TGCGCCAGCAGCCAATGGGTAGGGGACTACGAGCAGTACTTC,CASSQWVGDYEQYF
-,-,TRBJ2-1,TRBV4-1,TGCGCCAGCAGCCAAGAAGCACGGACAGTGCGGCCTAACAATGAGCAGTTCTTC,CASSQEARTVRPNNEQFF
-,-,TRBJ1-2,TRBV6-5,TGTGCCAGCAGCCGCCGACAGAACTACTATGGCTACACCTTC,CASSRRQNYYGYTF
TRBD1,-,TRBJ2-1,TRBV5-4,TGTGCCAGCAGCTTGGTGGGACAGGGAGAGGGTGAGCAGTTCTTC,CASSLVGQGEGEQFF
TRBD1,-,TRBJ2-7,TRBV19,TGTGCCAGTAGTATTCGTCAGGGACAGGGGACCTACGAGCAGTACTTC,CASSIRQGQGTYEQYF
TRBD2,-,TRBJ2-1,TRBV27,TGTGCCAGCAGTTTATGGTCTAGCGGATTAAACCACAATGAGCAGTTCTTC,CASSLWSSGLNHNEQFF
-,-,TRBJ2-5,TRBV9,TGTGCCAGCAGCGCGGACCCGCGGGGAGAGACCCAGTACTTC,CASSADPRGETQYF
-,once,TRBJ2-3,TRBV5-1,TGCGCCAGCAGCTTGGTCCCCGGGGCAGATACGCAGTATTTT,CASSLVPGADTQYF
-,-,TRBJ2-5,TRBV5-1,TGCGCCAGCAGCTTGGTCGGCCCGGGGAGGTCTAGTGAGACCCAGTACTTC,CASSLVGPGRSSETQYF
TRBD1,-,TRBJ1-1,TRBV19,TGTGCCAGTAGTATTCCGGGACAGACAAACACTGAAGCTTTCTTT,CASSIPGQTNTEAFF
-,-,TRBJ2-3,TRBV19,TGTGCCAGTAGTATAATCAGGGGCACAGATACGCAGTATTTT,CASSIIRGTDTQYF
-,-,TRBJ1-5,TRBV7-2,TGTGCCAGCAGCCGAGGGGACTCCCGGCCCCAGCATTTT,CASSRGDSRPQHF
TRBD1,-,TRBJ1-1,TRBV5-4,TGTGCCAGCAGCTCCCGGGGTTGGGACAGAGACACTGAAGCTTTCTTT,CASSSRGWDRDTEAFF
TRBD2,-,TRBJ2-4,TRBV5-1,TGCGCCAGCAGCCCTCAGGGTAGCGGGGTGACCAAAAACATTCAGTACTTC,CASSPQGSGVTKNIQYF
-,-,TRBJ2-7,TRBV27,TGTGCCAGCAGTTCCAGGGGCATAGGAGCCCCCTACGAGCAGTACTTC,CASSSRGIGAPYEQYF
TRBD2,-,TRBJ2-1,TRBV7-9,TGTGCCAGCAGCCCAAGGACTAGCGGGGGGGCCATCTTC,CASSPRTSGGAIF
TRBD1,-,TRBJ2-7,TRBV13,TGTGCCAGCAGCCGACAGGGCAACTACGAGCAGTACTTC,CASSRQGNYEQYF
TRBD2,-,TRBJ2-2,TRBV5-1,TGCGCCAGCAGCTCGACAGCGGGGGCGAACACCGGGGAGCTGTTTTTT,CASSSTAGANTGELFF
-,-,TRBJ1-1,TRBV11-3,TGTGCCAGCAGCTTAGGGACCCAGGGAGAAGCTTTCTTT,CASSLGTQGEAFF
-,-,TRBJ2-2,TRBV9,TGTGCCAGCACCCATGGGGGCATCGGGGAGCTGTTTTTT,CASTHGGIGELFF
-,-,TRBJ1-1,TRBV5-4,TGTGCCAGCAGCTTGGGTGTATCGAACACTGAAGCTTTCTTT,CASSLGVSNTEAFF
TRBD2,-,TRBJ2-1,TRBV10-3,TGTGCCATCAGTGAGTCGTTGGCGGGGGGACTTTATGAGCAGTTCTTC,CAISESLAGGLYEQFF
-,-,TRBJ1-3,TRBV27,TGTGCCAGCAGTACCACAGGGTCTGGAAACACCATATATTTT,CASSTTGSGNTIYF
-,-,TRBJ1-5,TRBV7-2,TGTGCCAGCAGCTCCGTGACAGGACTCAATCAGCCCCAGCATTTT,CASSSVTGLNQPQHF
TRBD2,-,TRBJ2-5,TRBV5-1,TGCGCCAGCAGCTGGACTAGCGGGGGGGTTCAAGAGACCCAGTACTTC,CASSWTSGGVQETQYF
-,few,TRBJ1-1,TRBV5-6,TGTGCCAGCAGCATAAGAACAGGGTGGAACACTGAAGCTTTCTTT,CASSIRTGWNTEAFF
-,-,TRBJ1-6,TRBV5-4,TGTGCCAGCAGCTTACAGGAAAATTCACCCCTCCACTTT,CASSLQENSPLHF
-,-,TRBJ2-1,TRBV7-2,TGTGCCAGCAGCTTAGTCGCTAGAGCGCTTGGTGAGCAGTTCTTC,CASSLVARALGEQFF
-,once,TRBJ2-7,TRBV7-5,TGTGCCCCGGGGGGCCCCAAGCAGTACTTC,CAPGGPKQYF
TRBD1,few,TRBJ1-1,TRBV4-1,TGCGCCAGCAGCGACCGACAGGGGATGAACACTGAAGCTTTCTTT,CASSDRQGMNTEAFF
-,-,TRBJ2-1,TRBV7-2,TGTGCCAGCAGCCTAGGGAGAGGGGGTATGAGGGAGCAGTTCTTC,CASSLGRGGMREQFF
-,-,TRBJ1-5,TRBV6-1,TGTGCCAGCAGTGACAGGGAAGAAGTTCAGCCCCAGCATTTT,CASSDREEVQPQHF
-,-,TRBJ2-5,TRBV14,TGTGCCAGCAGCCAAGGTCGGACAGCGCTTATGTACTTC,CASSQGRTALMYF
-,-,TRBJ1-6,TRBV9,TGTGCCAGCAGCTCCCTCGGTTATAATTCACCCCTCCACTTT,CASSSLGYNSPLHF
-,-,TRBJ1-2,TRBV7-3,TGTGCCAGCAGCTATGGACAGACCTCGAGTGGCTACACCTTC,CASSYGQTSSGYTF
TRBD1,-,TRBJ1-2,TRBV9,TGTGCCAGCAGCGTAGGAGGGACAGGGGCAAAGTATGGCTACACCTTC,CASSVGGTGAKYGYTF